Following are 9 T cell receptor beta chains from one sample sequenced in a study of CD8 T cells in Susac syndrome. RNA in amounts of about 0.45 to 1 ug was reverse transcribed with random hexamers. MiXCR, run by TCRdb on the immunoSEQ multiplex PCR reads, gives a single entry per CDR3 protein. The sample carries some 110,000 distinct CDR3 sequences, around 94% recorded once. What was sequenced was CD8+ T cells from PBMCs. These receptors all stem from a human donor with Susac syndrome.

To note about this clonotype: A read error may account for a junction end that differs from germline. J is TRBJ2-3 and V is TRBV6-4; 12 bases line up with TRBD1. The CDR3 covers 16 residues. Germline V lookup: CDR1 MRHNA, CDR2 SNTAGT. The DNA of the CDR3 is TGTGCCAGCAGTGGGACCGGGACAGGGGGCGCAGATACGCAATATTTT. This codes for CASSGTGTGGADTQYF.

The gene calls are TRBV20-1 and TRBJ1-6; D uncertain. Germline assignment: CDR1 DFQATT and CDR2 SNEGSKA (reference sequence). This CDR3 is built from 14 residues. The ends were cut back, 4 bases at V and 0 bases at J, with 7 bases in the middle. CDR3 residues: CSATLDSYNSPLHF. The CDR3 DNA reads TGCAGTGCTACCCTCGACTCCTATAATTCACCCCTCCACTTT.

This chain links TRBV18 with TRBJ1-2; the D gene is possibly TRBD1 (5 bases). V lost 8 bases and J 6 bases, leaving 7 bases between the germline ends. The CDR3 runs to 10 residues. Germline CDR1 reads KGHSH; CDR2 reads LQKENI. CDR3 loop: CASRRDGYTF. Here the CDR3 DNA reads TGTGCCAGCCGCAGGGATGGCTACACCTTC.

This chain connects TRBV11-2 to TRBJ2-1, with 9 bases that match TRBD2. The CDR3 length is 14 residues. V trimming: 8 bases; J trimming: 8 bases; junction bases outside the gene matches: 10. Per the germline V gene, CDR1 is SGHAT and CDR2 is FQNNGV. The CDR3 coding sequence is TGTGCCAGCCACCTAATGCGGGGGGGCGATGAGCAGTTCTTC. Its protein is CASHLMRGGDEQFF.

The chain joins TRBV20-1 to TRBJ2-1, with 10 bases aligning to TRBD2. Germline CDR1 and CDR2: DFQATT and SNEGSKA (reference sequence). V was clipped by 1 base and J by 4 bases; unmatched bases: 4. This CDR3 region has 15 residues. CDR3 amino acids: CSARAAGGFYNEQFF. The CDR3 bases are TGCAGTGCTAGAGCAGCGGGGGGGTTTTACAATGAGCAGTTCTTC.

The chain recombines TRBV27 with TRBJ2-2; D perhaps matches TRBD1 (6 bases). This CDR3 spans 13 amino acids. V lost 6 bases to trimming and J lost 4 bases, with 9 bases between them. Germline loops: CDR1 MNHEY, CDR2 SMNVEV (reference sequence). The CDR3 coding sequence is TGTGCCAGCAGCCCAGGGGCCACCGGGGAGCTGTTTTTT. Its protein is CASSPGATGELFF.

The CDR3 sequence is CASTLSGGDNEQFF. Written as DNA, the CDR3 is TGTGCCAGCACCCTGAGCGGGGGGGACAATGAGCAGTTCTTC. The gene calls are TRBV9 and TRBJ2-1; 10 nucleotides align to TRBD2. CDR3 size: 14 residues. J was trimmed by 5 bases and V by 6 bases; bases with no gene match: 5. In germline, CDR1 is SGDLS, CDR2 YYNGEE.

The gene calls are TRBV29-1 and TRBJ2-3; D not certain. The CDR3 loop spans 12 amino acids. Trimming removed 3 bases at V and 2 bases at J, with 6 bases between. Looked up from germline, CDR1 is SQVTM and CDR2 is ANQGSEA. The CDR3 reads CSVDDLTDTQYF. Written as DNA, the CDR3 is TGCAGCGTTGATGATCTCACAGATACGCAGTATTTT.

The chain combines TRBV20-1 with TRBJ1-4; tentative D call: TRBD1 (6 bases). CDR3 length: 14 residues. The V gene's germline CDR1 is DFQATT and CDR2 SNEGSKA (reference sequence). Trimming pared 1 base from V and 7 bases from J, leaving 13 bases between. The CDR3 loop reads CSARVQGTREKLFF. For the CDR3, the DNA is TGCAGTGCTAGAGTCCAGGGGACACGTGAAAAACTGTTTTTT.